This T cell receptor (beta chain) stems from a study of graft-versus-host responses after intestinal transplantation. About this clone: What it recognizes is unknown.

The protocol was immunoSEQ multiplex PCR, while the TCRdb copy is restricted to in-frame clones and leaves out a portion. This sample has fewer than 150,000 clones; approximately 92% occur once, and the top ten carry around 0.15%. This receptor was taken from a human donor who received an intestinal transplant. The sample here was unstimulated CD4+ T cells sorted from spleen or lymph node cells, taken before intestinal transplant.

In DNA form, the CDR3 reads TGTGCCAGCAGCTTGACAGGGTCGAACACCGGGGAGCTGTTTTTT. As protein: CASSLTGSNTGELFF. The chain recombines TRBV11-3 with TRBJ2-2, with TRBD1 matching 7 bases. This CDR3 contains 15 residues. V shed 3 bases, J shed 0 bases, and the junction held 1 base outside the gene matches. CDR1 and CDR2 (germline): SGHNT, YENEEA. The full variable domain, its missing parts supplied by reference TRBV11-3 and TRBJ2-2, is EAGVVQSPRYKIIEKKQPVAFWCNPISGHNTLYWYLQNLGQGPELLIRYENEEAVDDSQLPKDRFSAERLKGVDSTLKIQPAELGDSAVYLCASSLTGSNTGELFFGEGSRLTVL.